This is a list of T cell receptor beta chains from one sample in a study of identical twins. In TCRdb, the 5' RACE reads were re-called with MiXCR into one record per CDR3 protein. The table records under 800,000 distinct CDR3 sequences, 21% of them present only once. Another study also made use of these data, one on T cells expressing NK-cell markers.

The material sequenced was PBMCs. The receptors shown here come from a young woman in good health. Each CDR3 is given with its conserved first and last residue. The D gene is left open where the match is weak. For some rows the clone size is stated as once, few or many, or as a class when expanded; others skip it.

>TRBD1|TRBV3-1|18|NA|TRBJ2-2
TGTGCCAGCAGCCTCCGTTCCTTGGCAGGGGGGAACACCGGGGAGCTGTTTTTT
CASSLRSLAGGNTGELFF
>TRBD2|TRBV10-3|14|NA|TRBJ2-5
TGTGCCATCAGTTACGCGGGGGTGCAAGAGACCCAGTACTTC
CAISYAGVQETQYF
>TRBD2|TRBV9|16|few|TRBJ2-2
TGTGCCAGCAGCGTAGAAGCGGGAGGGAACACCGGGGAGCTGTTTTTT
CASSVEAGGNTGELFF
>NA|TRBV5-1|17|NA|TRBJ1-1
TGCGCCAGCAGCTCTCCCGGGACAAATACAAGGGGAACTGAAGCTTTCTTT
CASSSPGTNTRGTEAFF
>NA|TRBV9|13|many|TRBJ2-7
TGTGCCAGCAGCGTAGCGACTAGCTACGAGCAGTACTTC
CASSVATSYEQYF
>NA|TRBV20-1|14|NA|TRBJ1-4
TGCAGTGCTGGAACGATCAAAGGGAATGAAAAACTGTTTTTT
CSAGTIKGNEKLFF
>NA|TRBV20-1|13|many|TRBJ2-1
TGCAGTGCCCCGGCGACCTCCAGCTATGAGCAGTTCTTC
CSAPATSSYEQFF
>TRBD1|TRBV4-2|14|NA|TRBJ1-2
TGTGCCAGCAGCCAAGGCGACAGGGGTGGCGGCTACACCTTC
CASSQGDRGGGYTF
>TRBD2|TRBV12-3/TRBV12-4|14|NA|TRBJ2-7
TGTGCCAGCAGTGGGGGGGAGGGCGACTACGAGCAGTACTTC
CASSGGEGDYEQYF
>NA|TRBV5-1|14|NA|TRBJ1-5
TGCGCCAGCAGCTTGGATGGCAGTGCAAGGCCCCAGCATTTT
CASSLDGSARPQHF
>NA|TRBV9|16|NA|TRBJ2-6
TGTGCCAGCAGCGTAGGGGGGGCCTCTGGGGCCAACGTCCTGACTTTC
CASSVGGASGANVLTF
>TRBD2|TRBV6-5|15|NA|TRBJ2-7
TGTGCCAGCAGTTACTCGGGACTAGCGGGGGACGAGCAGTACTTC
CASSYSGLAGDEQYF
>TRBD2|TRBV7-2|19|few|TRBJ2-2
TGTGCCAGCAGCTTACGCGGCCTAGCGGGAGAAAAGTACACCGGGGAGCTGTTTTTT
CASSLRGLAGEKYTGELFF
>TRBD2|TRBV20-1|14|NA|TRBJ2-1
TGCAGTGCCCCGGAGCGGGAGAGGAAGAATGAGCAGTTCTTC
CSAPERERKNEQFF
>TRBD1|TRBV7-9|15|few|TRBJ1-6
TGTGCCAGCAGCCAAGACAGGGGGCGGGCATCACCCCTCCACTTT
CASSQDRGRASPLHF
>TRBD2|TRBV7-8|16|NA|TRBJ2-3
TGTGCCAGTTTGCCCGTAGCGGGGGGCGGCACAGATACGCAGTATTTT
CASLPVAGGGTDTQYF
>NA|TRBV2|13|NA|TRBJ1-2
TGTGCCAGCTCAGGGGAAGCTAACTATGGCTACACCTTC
CASSGEANYGYTF
>NA|TRBV10-3|17|NA|TRBJ1-2
TGTGCCATCAGTGAGTTCGTATCCTTACAGGGAGACTATGGCTACACCTTC
CAISEFVSLQGDYGYTF
>NA|TRBV3-1|14|many|TRBJ2-7
TGTGCCAGCAGCCAACTTAAAGGGCCCTACGAGCAGTACTTC
CASSQLKGPYEQYF
>TRBD1|TRBV29-1|12|few|TRBJ2-7
TGCAGCGTTGCAGGGGGCAGGTACGAGCAGTACTTC
CSVAGGRYEQYF
>NA|TRBV12-3/TRBV12-4|12|few|TRBJ2-5
TGTGCCAGCAGGGGGTCACGAGAGACCCAGTACTTC
CASRGSRETQYF
>TRBD1|TRBV5-5|13|few|TRBJ2-7
TGTGCCAGCAGCTGGGACAGGGAATACGAGCAGTACTTC
CASSWDREYEQYF
>TRBD1|TRBV9|15|NA|TRBJ2-7
TGTGCCAGCAGCGATAAAGACAGGGGGGATTCAGAGCAGTACTTC
CASSDKDRGDSEQYF
>NA|TRBV5-5|16|NA|TRBJ2-7
TGTGCCAGCAGCTTGGTTCGTTCAGGGTATTTCCACGAGCAGTACTTC
CASSLVRSGYFHEQYF
>TRBD2|TRBV7-6|17|many|TRBJ2-1
TGTGCCAGCAGCCGAATCCGCGGGAGGGCCATGCTGTATGAGCAGTTCTTC
CASSRIRGRAMLYEQFF
>NA|TRBV5-1|15|NA|TRBJ2-3
TGCGCCAGCAGCATCGGGGGACCAAGCACAGATACGCAGTATTTT
CASSIGGPSTDTQYF
>NA|TRBV5-1|13|few|TRBJ2-1
TGCGCCAGCAGCTTTTCCCCGGGATCCGAGCAGTTCTTC
CASSFSPGSEQFF
>NA|TRBV7-2|15|few|TRBJ1-2
TGTGCCAGCAGCTTAGTGGGAAGGGGGGCAGGTGGCTACACCTTC
CASSLVGRGAGGYTF
>NA|TRBV29-1|12|NA|TRBJ1-2
TGCAGCGTTCGTACAGGGAACTATGGCTACACCTTC
CSVRTGNYGYTF
>NA|TRBV6-5|15|NA|TRBJ1-3
TGTGCCAGCAGTTACGAGGCAGGACTTCGCGGCACCATATATTTT
CASSYEAGLRGTIYF
>NA|TRBV20-1|15|few|TRBJ1-1
TGCAGTGCTAGAGATTGGGGGCAACATAACACTGAAGCTTTCTTT
CSARDWGQHNTEAFF